This T cell receptor beta chain came from a study of control samples from healthy donors and cancer patients. The method was immunoSEQ multiplex PCR; TCRdb's version includes in-frame clones alone and lacks a portion of them. The sample consists of over 110,000 clones, 80% to 95% of them appearing once. The CDR3 covers 13 residues. The germline CDR1 and CDR2 sequences are MNHEY and SVGEGT. V lost 3 bases and J lost 0, with 5 bases in between. Sequenced input: blood. The genes are TRBV6-2 or TRBV6-3 and TRBJ1-2, with D uncertain. This TCR was recovered from a man under 40 in good health. The CDR3 DNA reads TGTGCCAGCAGTTATACAGCTAACTATGGCTACACCTTC. This encodes CASSYTANYGYTF.